Presented here are 17 T cell receptor beta chains from one specimen sequenced in a study of T cells and Merkel cell carcinoma outcomes. Assay: immunoSEQ multiplex PCR; the TCRdb copy retains only in-frame clones and omits some. The sample shows some 6,500 clones, roughly 91% of them seen only once. Material: tumor tissue from Merkel cell carcinoma. These receptors originate from a human donor with Merkel cell carcinoma.

The J gene is TRBJ2-2, the V gene TRBV19; maybe TRBD2 (6 bases). Germline values: CDR1 LNHDA, CDR2 SQIVND (reference sequence). V was trimmed by 5 bases and J by 6 bases, leaving 13 bases between them. The CDR3 extends over 14 amino acids. The CDR3 region is CASSPGGTPGELFF. The DNA of the CDR3 is TGTGCCAGTAGTCCGGGCGGGACCCCCGGGGAGCTGTTTTTT.

This clone was detected only a few times. V and J are TRBV4-2 and TRBJ1-1, with TRBD1 identical over 7 bases. CDR1 LGHNA and CDR2 YNFKEQ come from the germline V gene. V gave up 0 bases and J gave up 1 base; unmatched junction bases: 14. There are 19 residues in the CDR3. CDR3 region: CASSQDGDSPPKGNTEAFF. CDR3 in DNA: TGTGCCAGCAGCCAAGATGGGGACAGTCCCCCTAAGGGGAACACTGAAGCTTTCTTT.

V is TRBV7-9 and J is TRBJ2-5; 7 bases are a match to TRBD1. From germline, CDR1 is SEHNR and CDR2 FQNEAQ (reference sequence). V trimming: 6 bases; J trimming: 5 bases; junction bases outside the gene matches: 12. The CDR3 covers 15 residues. The CDR3 sequence: CASRKDRETGETQYF. CDR3 in DNA: TGTGCCAGCAGGAAAGACAGGGAGACGGGGGAGACCCAGTACTTC.

CDR3 protein: CASSQDLPGGAITDTQYF. CDR3 coding DNA: TGTGCCAGCAGCCAAGACTTACCAGGGGGCGCGATCACAGATACGCAGTATTTT. This chain links TRBV14 with TRBJ2-3, with 8 bases matching TRBD1. J lost 2 bases, V lost 0 bases, and 10 bases had no gene match. Per the germline V gene, CDR1 is SGHDN and CDR2 is FVKESK. CDR3 length: 18 amino acids.

The chain couples TRBV7-8 to TRBJ2-7; D ambiguous. Germline CDR1 SGHVS, CDR2 FQNEAQ. The V end lost 2 bases, the J end lost 3 bases, and 11 bases lay between the germline ends. This CDR3 is built from 14 residues. The CDR3 sequence is CASSLTARSYEQYV. CDR3 bases: TGTGCCAGCAGCTTAACCGCAAGGAGCTACGAGCAGTACGTC.

The J gene is TRBJ2-7, the V gene TRBV5-6, with D possibly called TRBD1 or TRBD2 (6 bases each). The CDR3 is made up of 15 amino acids. Between the trimmed V and J ends, which lost 4 bases and 4 bases, there was a span of 18 bases. Germline V gene data show CDR1 as SGHDT and CDR2 as YYEEEE. The CDR3 DNA follows: TGTGCCAGCAGCCCGAGGGGGGACTTTATTTACGAGCAGTACTTC. Translating gives CASSPRGDFIYEQYF.

In DNA form, the CDR3 reads TGTGCCAGCAGCTCGGGACTAGGAAGCACAGATACGCAGTATTTT. This encodes CASSSGLGSTDTQYF. The V call is TRBV7-3, the J call TRBJ2-3; TRBD2 aligns across 8 bases. V lost 4 bases, J lost 0 bases, and 3 bases stayed unmatched. The CDR3 has 15 amino acids. The germline gives CDR1 SGHTA, CDR2 FQGTGA.

This rearrangement joins TRBV9 to TRBJ2-5; D is undetermined. The V end was cut by 0 bases, the J end by 5 bases, with 17 bases between. The CDR3 is 16 amino acids. Germline V CDR1 and CDR2: SGDLS, YYNGEE. For the CDR3, the DNA is TGTGCCAGCAGCGTAGGAAAGGATTCCTTTCTGGAGACCCAGTACTTC. It codes for CASSVGKDSFLETQYF.

The rearrangement uses TRBV9 and TRBJ2-5; possibly TRBD1 or TRBD2 for D (6 bases each). This CDR3 spans 15 amino acids. V shed 1 base and J shed 2 bases, with 12 bases lying between them. Germline V CDR1 and CDR2: SGDLS, YYNGEE. CDR3 residues: CASSVLGGGQETQYF. CDR3 DNA: TGTGCCAGCAGCGTATTGGGGGGCGGGCAAGAGACCCAGTACTTC.

The gene calls are TRBV7-3 and TRBJ2-2; 10 bases line up with TRBD2. The germline CDR1 and CDR2 sequences are SGHTA and FQGTGA. V trimming: 5 bases; J trimming: 4 bases; junction bases outside the gene matches: 7. The CDR3 is 16 amino acids. CDR3 DNA sequence: TGTGCCAGCAGCCCTCTAGCGGGGGACTCCACCGGGGAGCTGTTTTTT. It translates to CASSPLAGDSTGELFF.

The rearrangement links TRBV9 to TRBJ1-2, with a weak D call TRBD1 (5 bases). The CDR3 sequence is 18 residues long. The ends were cut back, 3 bases at V and 0 bases at J, with 21 bases in the middle. CDR1 SGDLS and CDR2 YYNGEE come from the germline V gene. For the CDR3, the DNA is TGTGCCAGCAGCGAACATGGGACTACTCAACTAGCTAACTATGGCTACACCTTC. Its protein is CASSEHGTTQLANYGYTF.

The rearrangement links TRBV14 to TRBJ1-1; perhaps TRBD1 as D (5 bases). The CDR3 length is 15 residues. Trimming cost V 0 bases and J 6 bases, with 14 bases left between them. Germline V lookup: CDR1 SGHDN, CDR2 FVKESK. The CDR3 sequence is CASSQDYPGWPEAFF. DNA for the CDR3: TGTGCCAGCAGCCAAGATTACCCAGGGTGGCCTGAAGCTTTCTTT.

The chain has TRBV19 and TRBJ2-1; the D gene could be TRBD1 or TRBD2 (6 bases each). CDR1 is LNHDA, CDR2 SQIVND, per germline (reference sequence). With 10 bases removed from V and 7 bases from J, the gap between germline ends came to 14 bases. The CDR3 is made up of 12 amino acids. The CDR3 bases are TGTGCCACCTGGGGGGCTTTAAATGAGCAGTTCTTC. It yields the protein CATWGALNEQFF.

This chain joins TRBV19 and TRBJ2-1, with 9 bases aligning to TRBD2. V lost 5 bases to trimming and J lost 6 bases; unmatched junction nucleotides: 8. This CDR3 region has 15 residues. Germline V gives CDR1 LNHDA, CDR2 SQIVND (reference sequence). The CDR3: CASSPLAGARNEQFF. The DNA of the CDR3 is TGTGCCAGTAGTCCATTAGCGGGGGCCCGCAATGAGCAGTTCTTC. Based on the CDR3 plus reference TRBV19 and TRBJ2-1, the full variable domain is DGGITQSPKYLFRKEGQNVTLSCEQNLNHDAMYWYRQDPGQGLRLIYYSQIVNDFQKGDIAEGYSVSREKKESFPLTVTSAQKNPTAFYLCASSPLAGARNEQFFGPGTRLTVL.

The chain couples TRBV19 to TRBJ2-5, with D unclear. The CDR3 is made up of 15 amino acids. V lost 1 base and J 4 bases, leaving 13 bases between the germline ends. Per germline, CDR1 LNHDA and CDR2 SQIVND (reference sequence). CDR3 residues: CASSIGGIEVETQYF. In nucleotides, the CDR3 is TGTGCCAGTAGTATAGGGGGTATCGAGGTAGAGACCCAGTACTTC.

The chain is built from TRBV23-1 and TRBJ2-7; TRBD1 or TRBD2 may be the D gene (6 bases each). TRBV23-1 belongs to the ORF category, with a function that is uncertain. The CDR3 runs 16 residues. CDR3 in amino acids: CPCAEGGHKLSYEQYV. CDR3 DNA: TGCCCATGTGCGGAGGGGGGCCATAAATTATCCTACGAGCAGTACGTC.

This sequence joins TRBV5-1 and TRBJ1-3; D is unresolved. V shed 4 bases and J shed 0 bases, with 5 bases lying between them. The CDR3 is 13 amino acids. Germline CDR1 is SGHRS and CDR2 is YFSETQ. CDR3 DNA: TGCGCCAGCAGCCACGACTCTGGAAACACCATATATTTT. Protein: CASSHDSGNTIYF.